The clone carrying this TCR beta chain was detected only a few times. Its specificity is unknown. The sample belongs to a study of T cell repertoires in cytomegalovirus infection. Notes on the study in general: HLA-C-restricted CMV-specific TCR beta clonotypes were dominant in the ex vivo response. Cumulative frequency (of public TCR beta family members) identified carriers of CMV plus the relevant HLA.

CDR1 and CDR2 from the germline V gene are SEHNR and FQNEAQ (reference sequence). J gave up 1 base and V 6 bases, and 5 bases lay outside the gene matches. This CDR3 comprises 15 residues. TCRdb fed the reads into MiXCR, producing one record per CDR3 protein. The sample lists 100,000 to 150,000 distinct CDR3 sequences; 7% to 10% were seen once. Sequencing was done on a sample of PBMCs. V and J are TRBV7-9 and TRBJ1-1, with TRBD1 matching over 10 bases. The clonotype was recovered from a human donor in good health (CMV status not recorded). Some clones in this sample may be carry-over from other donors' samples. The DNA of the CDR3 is TGTGCCAGCAGGCGGACAGGGGGGACGAACACTGAAGCTTTCTTT. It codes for CASRRTGGTNTEAFF.